This is a list of T cell receptor beta chains from one sample in a study of CD4 T cells in relation to SARS-CoV-2 and coronaviruses. Measured with immunoSEQ multiplex PCR; TCRdb has only the in-frame clones, and not every one. Here the sample spans 68,000 or so clones, 85% to 95% being singletons. Sample: naive CD4+ T cells from PBMCs. Source of these receptors: a human donor in good health. Each CDR3 is given with its conserved first and last residue. D genes are given only for firm matches. Size is omitted from some rows. Given values are once, few, many or a class for expanded clones.

v_call: TRBV18
j_call: TRBJ2-5
d_call: TRBD2
clone_size: NA
cdr3_nt: TGTGCCAGCTCACCCCCGGGACTAGCGGGGGAAGAGACCCAGTACTTC
cdr3_aa: CASSPPGLAGEETQYF

v_call: TRBV18
j_call: TRBJ1-2
d_call: NA
clone_size: NA
cdr3_nt: TGTGCCAGCTCCACAGGGAGTACCTATGGCTACACCTTC
cdr3_aa: CASSTGSTYGYTF

v_call: TRBV18
j_call: TRBJ1-1
d_call: NA
clone_size: few
cdr3_nt: TGTGCCAGCACCTCAACGAACACTGAAGCTTTCTTT
cdr3_aa: CASTSTNTEAFF

v_call: TRBV4-1
j_call: TRBJ2-1
d_call: TRBD2
clone_size: NA
cdr3_nt: TGCGCCAGCAGCCAAGACTCCGCACCGGGGGGATTAGATGAGCAGTTCTTC
cdr3_aa: CASSQDSAPGGLDEQFF

v_call: TRBV18
j_call: TRBJ1-1
d_call: NA
clone_size: NA
cdr3_nt: TGTGCCAGCTCACCACCGGGGGTCACTGAAGCTTTCTTT
cdr3_aa: CASSPPGVTEAFF

v_call: TRBV19
j_call: TRBJ1-4
d_call: NA
clone_size: NA
cdr3_nt: TGTGCCAGTAGGCCAGGGGATGAAAAACTGTTTTTT
cdr3_aa: CASRPGDEKLFF

v_call: TRBV30
j_call: TRBJ2-2
d_call: TRBD2
clone_size: once
cdr3_nt: TGTGCCTGGAGTGCGGGACTAGCGGGGGGGCTGGGTAACACCGGGGAGCTGTTTTTT
cdr3_aa: CAWSAGLAGGLGNTGELFF

v_call: TRBV6-4
j_call: TRBJ2-2
d_call: NA
clone_size: NA
cdr3_nt: TGTGCCAGCTCACGGGAGATGAACACCGGGGAGCTGTTTTTT
cdr3_aa: CASSREMNTGELFF

v_call: TRBV28
j_call: TRBJ1-1
d_call: TRBD1
clone_size: once
cdr3_nt: TGTGCCAGCAGACGTACAGGGGATACTGAAGCTTTCTTT
cdr3_aa: CASRRTGDTEAFF

v_call: TRBV9
j_call: TRBJ2-1
d_call: NA
clone_size: once
cdr3_nt: TGTGCCAGCAGCGTAGGTACGGCTCCCTCGGTCGACAATGAGCAGTTCTTC
cdr3_aa: CASSVGTAPSVDNEQFF

v_call: TRBV6-4
j_call: TRBJ2-1
d_call: TRBD2
clone_size: NA
cdr3_nt: TGTGCCAGCAGTGACACGGCTAGCGGGAGCTCCTACAATGAGCAGTTCTTC
cdr3_aa: CASSDTASGSSYNEQFF

v_call: TRBV5-1
j_call: TRBJ1-4
d_call: NA
clone_size: once
cdr3_nt: TGCGCCAGCAGCTTGGCTTCGGGGGGGCGTGAAAAACTGTTTTTT
cdr3_aa: CASSLASGGREKLFF

v_call: TRBV7-9
j_call: TRBJ1-2
d_call: NA
clone_size: NA
cdr3_nt: TGTGCCAGCAGCTTAGGTGGCAGCCTTAACTATGGCTACACCTTC
cdr3_aa: CASSLGGSLNYGYTF

v_call: TRBV18
j_call: TRBJ2-3
d_call: NA
clone_size: NA
cdr3_nt: TGTGCCAGCTCACCACGGACAGATACGCAGTATTTT
cdr3_aa: CASSPRTDTQYF

v_call: TRBV7-6
j_call: TRBJ2-5
d_call: TRBD2
clone_size: NA
cdr3_nt: TGTGCCAGCAGCTTAGGTTTTAGCGGGAGTGGGCAAGAGACCCAGTACTTC
cdr3_aa: CASSLGFSGSGQETQYF

v_call: TRBV9
j_call: TRBJ1-4
d_call: TRBD1
clone_size: NA
cdr3_nt: TGTGCCAGCAGCCAATCGACAGGGCGGGCTAATGAAAAACTGTTTTTT
cdr3_aa: CASSQSTGRANEKLFF

v_call: TRBV3-1/TRBV3-2
j_call: TRBJ2-1
d_call: NA
clone_size: NA
cdr3_nt: TGTGCCAGCAGCCGATCCCGAGGCAATGAGCAGTTCTTC
cdr3_aa: CASSRSRGNEQFF

v_call: TRBV7-9
j_call: TRBJ1-4
d_call: NA
clone_size: NA
cdr3_nt: TGTGCCAGCAGCCCCGTCACCCGCGAAAAACTGTTTTTT
cdr3_aa: CASSPVTREKLFF

v_call: TRBV6-2/TRBV6-3
j_call: TRBJ2-5
d_call: TRBD2
clone_size: NA
cdr3_nt: TGTGCCAGCAGTACCCAGCGGGGGGGCGTGTACTTC
cdr3_aa: CASSTQRGGVYF

v_call: TRBV3-1/TRBV3-2
j_call: TRBJ1-6
d_call: TRBD1
clone_size: NA
cdr3_nt: TGTGCCAGCAGCCAGGGACAGGGATCCTATAATTCACCCCTCCACTTT
cdr3_aa: CASSQGQGSYNSPLHF

v_call: TRBV7-3
j_call: TRBJ2-1
d_call: TRBD1
clone_size: NA
cdr3_nt: TGTGCCAGCAGCTCAGACGTACAGGGGGAGCAGTTCTTC
cdr3_aa: CASSSDVQGEQFF

v_call: TRBV7-3
j_call: TRBJ2-3
d_call: NA
clone_size: NA
cdr3_nt: TGTGCCAGCAGCAAGGGAGGGGGGGATACGCAGTATTTT
cdr3_aa: CASSKGGGDTQYF

v_call: TRBV27
j_call: TRBJ2-7
d_call: NA
clone_size: NA
cdr3_nt: TGTGCCAGCCGACGCCACCAACTAGCCTCGACAATTCTCGAGCAGTACTTC
cdr3_aa: CASRRHQLASTILEQYF